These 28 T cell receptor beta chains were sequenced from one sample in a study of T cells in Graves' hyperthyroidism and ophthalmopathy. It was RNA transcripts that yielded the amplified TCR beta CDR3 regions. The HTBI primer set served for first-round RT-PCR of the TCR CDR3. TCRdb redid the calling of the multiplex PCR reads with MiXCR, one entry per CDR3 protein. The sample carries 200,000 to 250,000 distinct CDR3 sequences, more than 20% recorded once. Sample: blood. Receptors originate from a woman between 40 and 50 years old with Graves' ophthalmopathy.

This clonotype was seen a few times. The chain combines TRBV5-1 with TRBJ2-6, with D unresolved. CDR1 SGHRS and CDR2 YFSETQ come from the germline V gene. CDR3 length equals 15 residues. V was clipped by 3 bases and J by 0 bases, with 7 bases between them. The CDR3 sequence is CASSSPSSGANVLTF. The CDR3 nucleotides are TGCGCCAGCAGCTCCCCCTCCTCTGGGGCCAACGTCCTGACTTTC.

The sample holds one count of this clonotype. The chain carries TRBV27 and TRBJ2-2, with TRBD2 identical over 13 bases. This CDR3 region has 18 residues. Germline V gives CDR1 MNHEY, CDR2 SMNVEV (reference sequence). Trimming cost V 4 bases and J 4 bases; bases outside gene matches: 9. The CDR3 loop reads CASSSTKLAGGVTGELFF. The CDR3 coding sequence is TGTGCCAGCAGTTCGACAAAACTAGCGGGAGGGGTCACCGGGGAGCTGTTTTTT.

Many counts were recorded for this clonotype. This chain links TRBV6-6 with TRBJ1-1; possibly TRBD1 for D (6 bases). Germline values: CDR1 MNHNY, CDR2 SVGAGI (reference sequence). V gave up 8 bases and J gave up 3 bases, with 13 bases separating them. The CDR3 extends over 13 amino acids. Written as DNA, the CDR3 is TGTGCCAGCCATGGGGGGCGGGACACTGAAGCTTTCTTT. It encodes CASHGGRDTEAFF.

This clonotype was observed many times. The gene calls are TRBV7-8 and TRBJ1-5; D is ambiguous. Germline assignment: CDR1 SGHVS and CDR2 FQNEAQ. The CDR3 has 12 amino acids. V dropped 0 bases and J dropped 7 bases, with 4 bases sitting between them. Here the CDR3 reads CASSLAGQPQHF. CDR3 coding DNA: TGTGCCAGCAGCTTAGCGGGACAGCCCCAGCATTTT.

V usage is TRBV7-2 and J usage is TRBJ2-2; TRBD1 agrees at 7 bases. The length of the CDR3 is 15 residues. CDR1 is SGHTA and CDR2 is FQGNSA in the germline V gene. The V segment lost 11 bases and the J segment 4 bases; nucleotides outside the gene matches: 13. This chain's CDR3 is CAGTETDSSTGELFF. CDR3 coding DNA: TGTGCCGGGACAGAAACCGACTCCTCCACCGGGGAGCTGTTTTTT.

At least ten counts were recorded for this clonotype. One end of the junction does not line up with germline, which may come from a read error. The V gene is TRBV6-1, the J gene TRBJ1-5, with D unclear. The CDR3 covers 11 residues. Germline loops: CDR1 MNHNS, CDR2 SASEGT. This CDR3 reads CASGDNQPQHF. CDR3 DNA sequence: TGTGCCAGCGGTGACAATCAGCCCCAGCATTTT.

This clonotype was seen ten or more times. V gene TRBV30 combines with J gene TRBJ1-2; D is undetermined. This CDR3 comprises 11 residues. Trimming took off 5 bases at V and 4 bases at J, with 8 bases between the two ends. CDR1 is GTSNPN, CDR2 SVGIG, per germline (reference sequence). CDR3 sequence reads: CAWQQTYGYTF. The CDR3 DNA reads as TGTGCCTGGCAACAGACCTATGGCTACACCTTC.

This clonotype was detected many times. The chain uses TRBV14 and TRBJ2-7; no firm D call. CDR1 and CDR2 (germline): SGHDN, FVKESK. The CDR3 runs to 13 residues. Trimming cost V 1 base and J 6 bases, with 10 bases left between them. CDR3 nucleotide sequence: TGTGCCAGCAGCCAAGGTAGACGTAGCGAGCAGTACTTC. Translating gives CASSQGRRSEQYF.

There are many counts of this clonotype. The CDR3 region is CASSPDTGLLNEQYF. The CDR3 DNA reads as TGTGCCAGCAGCCCAGATACGGGACTTCTGAACGAGCAGTACTTC. V usage is TRBV6-5 and J usage is TRBJ2-7, with D possibly TRBD2 on 6 matching bases. The V and J ends lost 6 bases and 5 bases respectively, with 20 bases between them. The CDR3 loop spans 15 amino acids. Germline values: CDR1 MNHEY, CDR2 SVGAGI.

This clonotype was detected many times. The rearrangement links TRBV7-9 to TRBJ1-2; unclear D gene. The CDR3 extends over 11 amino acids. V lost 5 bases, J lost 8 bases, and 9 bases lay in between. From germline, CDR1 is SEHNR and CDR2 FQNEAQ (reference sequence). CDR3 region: CASSAEEGYTF. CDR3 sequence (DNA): TGTGCCAGCAGCGCAGAGGAAGGCTACACCTTC.

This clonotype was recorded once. The CDR3 DNA reads TGCGCCAGCAGAGGAGCGGAGGACCACTACGAGCAGTACTTC. Its protein is CASRGAEDHYEQYF. The rearrangement joins TRBV10-1 to TRBJ2-7; D is perhaps TRBD2 (5 bases). V was clipped by 6 bases and J by 3 bases, with 15 bases between them. CDR1 is WNHNN, CDR2 SYGVQD, per germline (reference sequence). The CDR3 covers 14 residues.

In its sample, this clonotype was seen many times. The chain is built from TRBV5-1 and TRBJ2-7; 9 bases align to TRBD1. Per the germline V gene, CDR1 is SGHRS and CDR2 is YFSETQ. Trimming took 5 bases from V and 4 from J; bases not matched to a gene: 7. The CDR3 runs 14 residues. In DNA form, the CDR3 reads TGCGCCAGCAGTGTCGGGACAGGGATTTACGAGCAGTACTTC. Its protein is CASSVGTGIYEQYF.

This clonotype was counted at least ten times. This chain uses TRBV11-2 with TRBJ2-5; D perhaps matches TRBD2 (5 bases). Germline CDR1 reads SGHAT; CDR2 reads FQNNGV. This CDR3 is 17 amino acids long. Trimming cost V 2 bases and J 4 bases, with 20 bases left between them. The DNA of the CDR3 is TGTGCCAGCAGCTTAACCCCGGGGTGGTGGAGAGCAGAGACCCAGTACTTC. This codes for CASSLTPGWWRAETQYF.

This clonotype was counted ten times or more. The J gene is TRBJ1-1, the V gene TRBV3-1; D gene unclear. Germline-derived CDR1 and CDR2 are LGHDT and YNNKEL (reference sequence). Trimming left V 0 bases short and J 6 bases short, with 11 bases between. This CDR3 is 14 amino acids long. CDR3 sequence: CASSQDVGLAEAFF. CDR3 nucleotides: TGTGCCAGCAGCCAAGATGTGGGGTTGGCTGAAGCTTTCTTT.

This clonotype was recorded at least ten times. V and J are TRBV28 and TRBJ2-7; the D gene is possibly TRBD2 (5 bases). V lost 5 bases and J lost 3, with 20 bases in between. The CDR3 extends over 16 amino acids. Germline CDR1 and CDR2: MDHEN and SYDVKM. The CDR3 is CASSTITSGTNYEQYF. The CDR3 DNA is TGTGCCAGCAGTACCATTACTAGTGGAACGAACTACGAGCAGTACTTC.

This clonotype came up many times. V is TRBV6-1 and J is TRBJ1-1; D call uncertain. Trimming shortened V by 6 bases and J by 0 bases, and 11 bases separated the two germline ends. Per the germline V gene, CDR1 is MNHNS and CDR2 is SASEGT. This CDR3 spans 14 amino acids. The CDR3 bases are TGTGCCAGCAGGGAACACGGTTTGAACACTGAAGCTTTCTTT. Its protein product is CASREHGLNTEAFF.

CDR3 bases: TGTGCCAGCACAGGGGGCGAGAGGGGACCCGGGGGGGAGCAGTACTTC. Translated, it gives CASTGGERGPGGEQYF. This chain joins TRBV6-1 and TRBJ2-7; TRBD1 might be the D (8 bases). The CDR3 loop spans 16 amino acids. V lost 7 bases to trimming and J lost 7 bases, with 26 bases between them. Germline values: CDR1 MNHNS, CDR2 SASEGT.

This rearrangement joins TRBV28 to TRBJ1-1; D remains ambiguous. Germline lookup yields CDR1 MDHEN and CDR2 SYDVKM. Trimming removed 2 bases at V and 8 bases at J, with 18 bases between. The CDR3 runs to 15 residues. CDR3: CASSLNWPYTEEAFF. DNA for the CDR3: TGTGCCAGCAGTTTAAATTGGCCCTATACAGAGGAAGCTTTCTTT.

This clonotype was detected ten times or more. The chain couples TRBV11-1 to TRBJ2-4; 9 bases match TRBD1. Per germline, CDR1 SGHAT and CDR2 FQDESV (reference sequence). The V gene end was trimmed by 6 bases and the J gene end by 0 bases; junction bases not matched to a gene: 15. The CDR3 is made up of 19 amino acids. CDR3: CASSLQPGQGRKAKNIQYF. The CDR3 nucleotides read TGTGCCAGCAGTCTACAACCGGGACAGGGTCGAAAAGCCAAAAACATTCAGTACTTC.

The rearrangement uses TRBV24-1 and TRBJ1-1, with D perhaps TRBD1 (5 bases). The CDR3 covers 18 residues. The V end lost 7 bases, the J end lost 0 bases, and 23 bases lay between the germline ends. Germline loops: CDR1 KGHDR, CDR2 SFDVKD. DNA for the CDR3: TGTGCCACCAGGACCCACCAAATGCGGGGGAAAATGAACACTGAAGCTTTCTTT. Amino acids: CATRTHQMRGKMNTEAFF.

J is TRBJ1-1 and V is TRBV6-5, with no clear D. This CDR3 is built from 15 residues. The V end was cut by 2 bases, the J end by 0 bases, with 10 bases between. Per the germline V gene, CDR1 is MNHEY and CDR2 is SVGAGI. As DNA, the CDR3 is TGTGCCAGCAGTTACGCCGGCACATTGAACACTGAAGCTTTCTTT. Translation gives CASSYAGTLNTEAFF.

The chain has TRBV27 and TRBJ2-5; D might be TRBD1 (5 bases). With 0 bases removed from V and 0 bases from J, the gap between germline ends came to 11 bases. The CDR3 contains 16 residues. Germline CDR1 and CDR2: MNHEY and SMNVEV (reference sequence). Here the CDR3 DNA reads TGTGCCAGCAGTTTATCGACAGCTAAGTACCAAGAGACCCAGTACTTC. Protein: CASSLSTAKYQETQYF.

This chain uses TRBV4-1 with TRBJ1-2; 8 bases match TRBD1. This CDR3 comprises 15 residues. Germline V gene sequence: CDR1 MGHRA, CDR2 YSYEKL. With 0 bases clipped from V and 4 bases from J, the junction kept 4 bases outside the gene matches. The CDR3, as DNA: TGCGCCAGCAGCCAAGAAACAGGGGGAGGCTATGGCTACACCTTC. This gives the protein CASSQETGGGYGYTF.

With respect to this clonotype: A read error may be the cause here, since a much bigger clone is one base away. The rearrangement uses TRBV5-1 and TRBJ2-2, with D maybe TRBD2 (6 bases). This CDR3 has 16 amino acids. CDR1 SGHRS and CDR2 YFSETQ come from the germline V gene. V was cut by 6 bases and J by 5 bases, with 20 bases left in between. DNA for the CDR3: TGCGCCAGCAACTCAACTAGCAGGGATCTAACCGGGGAGCTGTTTTTT. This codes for CASNSTSRDLTGELFF.

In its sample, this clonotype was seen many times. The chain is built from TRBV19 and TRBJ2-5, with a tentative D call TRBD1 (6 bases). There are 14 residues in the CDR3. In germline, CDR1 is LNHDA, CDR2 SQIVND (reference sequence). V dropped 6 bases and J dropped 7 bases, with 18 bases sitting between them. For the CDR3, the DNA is TGTGCCAGTAGCCCACAGGGAAGTATGGGGACCCAGTACTTC. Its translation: CASSPQGSMGTQYF.

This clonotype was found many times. The CDR3 DNA follows: TGTGCCAGCTCACCCCTGACAGTTATCCAAGAGACCCAGTACTTC. This gives the protein CASSPLTVIQETQYF. The chain employs TRBV18 and TRBJ2-5, with D maybe TRBD1 (5 bases). The CDR3 covers 15 residues. V was clipped by 3 bases and J by 1 base, with 12 bases between them. CDR1 KGHSH and CDR2 LQKENI come from the germline V gene.

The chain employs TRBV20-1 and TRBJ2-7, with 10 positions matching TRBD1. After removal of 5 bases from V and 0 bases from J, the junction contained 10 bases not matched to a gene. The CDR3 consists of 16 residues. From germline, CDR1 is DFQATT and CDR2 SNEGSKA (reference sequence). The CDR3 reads CSASGTGASTSYEQYF. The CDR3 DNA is TGCAGTGCTTCCGGGACAGGGGCCTCCACCTCCTACGAGCAGTACTTC.

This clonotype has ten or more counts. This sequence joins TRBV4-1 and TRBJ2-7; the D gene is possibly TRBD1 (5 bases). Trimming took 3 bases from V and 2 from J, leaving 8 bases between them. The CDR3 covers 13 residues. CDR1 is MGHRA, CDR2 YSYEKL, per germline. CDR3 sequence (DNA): TGCGCCAGCAGCCAGGACATGGCCTACGAGCAGTACTTC. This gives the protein CASSQDMAYEQYF.